Measured by frequency, the clone carrying this T cell receptor beta chain is medium-sized. The antigen is unknown. The entry originates in a study of T cell clusters in autoimmune cytopenias. Findings of the study overall: Comparing secondary cytopenia with chronic lymphocytic leukemia showed no cluster-lack signature, apparently masked by lymphoma repertoire. Primary autoimmune cytopenia patients appeared to lack physiological T cell clusters present in healthy donors.

TRB was amplified by touch-down multiplex PCR, primer pools A and B combined. TCRdb re-analyzed the multiplex PCR reads; it lists each CDR3 protein once, without DNA. The sample holds about 7,200 distinct CDR3 sequences. This CDR3 is built from 15 residues. CDR1 is MNHEY and CDR2 is SVGEGT in the germline V gene. Each sample's input was approximately 0.25 ug genomic DNA, 35,000 to 40,000 genome equivalents. The sample also formed part of further work on T cell repertoires in aging, cancer and after chemotherapy. That source reports: Clear clonal overlap appeared across healthy donor samples taken over several months to years. The whole study produced a dataset of some 10 million TCR reads.

The V call is TRBV6-2 or TRBV6-3, the J call TRBJ2-1. The sequence was obtained from a human donor in good health. Material for sequencing was peripheral blood. The CDR3 region is CASSYSSRTYNEQFF.